This T cell receptor (beta chain) came from a study of blood T cell repertoires in COVID-19. Overall study context: In each case, the material was cDNA or gDNA derived from T cells, B-cell-depleted T cells, or PBMCs.

Original processing methods: Cell counts per sample came from amplifying reference gene primers. The method was immunoSEQ multiplex PCR; TCRdb's version includes in-frame clones alone and lacks a portion of them. V and J calls and clone size come straight from that table; D and trimming were deduced from the DNA. This table has approximately 70,000 clones, roughly 80% appearing once. Germline lookup yields CDR1 WSHSY and CDR2 SAAADI. The ends were cut back, 1 base at V and 5 bases at J, with 17 bases in the middle. The CDR3 loop spans 17 amino acids. Source material: peripheral blood. The clonotype comes from a man between 65 and 85 years old who had recovered from COVID-19. The rearrangement joins TRBV10-2 to TRBJ2-2; the D gene is possibly TRBD1 (5 bases). The CDR3 DNA reads as TGCGCCAGCAGTGAGTTTTTCCAGGGTTCAGTAACCGGGGAGCTGTTTTTT. This codes for CASSEFFQGSVTGELFF.